This entry lists 15 T cell receptor beta chains sequenced from one sample in a study of blood T cell repertoires in COVID-19. Profiling relied on immunoSEQ multiplex PCR, and the TCRdb table lists in-frame clones only, not all of them. The repertoire holds some 260,000 clones, with roughly 86% as singletons. Sequencing was carried out using peripheral blood. The receptor set was obtained from a human donor in a cohort sampled during active COVID-19.

The chain links TRBV3-1 (or the pseudogene TRBV3-2) to TRBJ2-7; TRBD2 matches at 12 bases. V dropped 2 bases and J dropped 3; count of bases not matched to a gene: 5. Germline V gene data show CDR1 as LGHDT and CDR2 as YNNKEL (reference sequence). CDR3 length equals 16 residues. The CDR3 reads CASSQPLAGGNYEQYF. CDR3 in DNA: TGTGCCAGCAGCCAACCGCTAGCGGGAGGGAACTACGAGCAGTACTTC.

The V and J genes are TRBV11-2 and TRBJ2-3, with 11 bases fitting TRBD2. The CDR3 totals 15 residues. Germline lookup yields CDR1 SGHAT and CDR2 FQNNGV. Trimming removed 2 bases from V and 5 bases from J; junction bases left unmatched: 3. CDR3 protein: CASSLRLAGRDTQYF. The CDR3, as DNA: TGTGCCAGCAGCTTACGACTAGCGGGACGAGATACGCAGTATTTT. The full variable domain, rest sourced from reference TRBV11-2 and TRBJ2-3, is EAGVAQSPRYKIIEKRQSVAFWCNPISGHATLYWYQQILGQGPKLLIQFQNNGVVDDSQLPKDRFSAERLKGVDSTLKIQPAKLEDSAVYLCASSLRLAGRDTQYFGPGTRLTVL.

V is TRBV20-1 and J is TRBJ2-3; 7 bases line up with TRBD2. With 3 bases clipped from V and 3 bases from J, the junction kept 3 bases outside the gene matches. Germline assignment: CDR1 DFQATT and CDR2 SNEGSKA (reference sequence). The CDR3 contains 13 residues. The CDR3 here is CSASGGGTDTQYF. CDR3 in DNA: TGCAGTGCTAGTGGGGGGGGGACAGATACGCAGTATTTT.

This chain links TRBV3-1 (or the pseudogene TRBV3-2) with TRBJ2-3, with 7 bases aligning to TRBD1. Germline V gene lookup returns CDR1 LGHDT and CDR2 YNNKEL (reference sequence). V lost 3 bases and J lost 1; bases outside the gene matches: 7. This CDR3 comprises 16 residues. CDR3 DNA: TGTGCCAGCAGCCACTACGGGACAGCCCGCACAGATACGCAGTATTTT. Amino acid sequence: CASSHYGTARTDTQYF.

The J gene is TRBJ1-6, the V gene TRBV24-1; D remains ambiguous. From germline, CDR1 is KGHDR and CDR2 SFDVKD. The CDR3 sequence is 14 residues long. Trimming removed 9 bases from V and 0 bases from J, with 8 bases in between. The CDR3 loop reads CATSGSSYNSPLHF. The CDR3, as DNA: TGTGCCACCTCCGGTAGCTCCTATAATTCACCCCTCCACTTT.

This chain links TRBV5-1 with TRBJ2-7; TRBD2 is a possible D gene (6 bases). The V gene's germline CDR1 is SGHRS and CDR2 YFSETQ. V was cut by 1 base and J by 5 bases, with 16 bases left in between. There are 15 residues in the CDR3. The CDR3 nucleotides are TGCGCCAGCAGCTTGTTGACGGGAGCGGAGAACGAGCAGTACTTC. Its protein is CASSLLTGAENEQYF. Using reference TRBV5-1 and TRBJ2-7 for the parts outside the CDR3, the full variable domain is KAGVTQTPRYLIKTRGQQVTLSCSPISGHRSVSWYQQTPGQGLQFLFEYFSETQRNKGNFPGRFSGRQFSNSRSEMNVSTLELGDSALYLCASSLLTGAENEQYFGPGTRLTVT.

Here the CDR3 DNA reads TGTGCCAGCAGCCAAGAACGGGGGGACAGGGTTTTTTCTGGAAACACCATATATTTT. Amino acids: CASSQERGDRVFSGNTIYF. The V gene is TRBV4-2, the J gene TRBJ1-3; TRBD1 agrees at 9 bases. The CDR3 is 19 residues long. V shed 0 bases and J 1 base; nucleotides not matched to a gene: 10. The germline gives CDR1 LGHNA, CDR2 YNFKEQ.

This clone was found a few times. The chain joins TRBV3-1 (or the pseudogene TRBV3-2) to TRBJ2-7, with D possibly being TRBD1 (6 bases). Germline CDR1 and CDR2: LGHDT and YNNKEL (reference sequence). There are 13 residues in the CDR3. The ends were cut back, 4 bases at V and 5 bases at J, with 12 bases in the middle. CDR3 region: CASSLQGTHEQYF. The CDR3 DNA reads TGTGCCAGCAGCCTACAGGGTACCCACGAGCAGTACTTC.

V usage is TRBV5-1 and J usage is TRBJ2-2; tentative D call: TRBD1 (6 bases). V shed 0 bases and J shed 1 base, with 10 bases lying between them. CDR1 is SGHRS and CDR2 is YFSETQ in the germline V gene. The CDR3 length is 16 residues. CDR3 residues: CASSLVGQLNTGELFF. The DNA for the CDR3 is TGCGCCAGCAGCTTGGTAGGACAGCTGAACACCGGGGAGCTGTTTTTT.

This clone has a single count. The chain joins TRBV9 to TRBJ2-7, with D perhaps TRBD2 (5 bases). The CDR3 is 15 residues long. Per germline, CDR1 SGDLS and CDR2 YYNGEE. The ends were cut back, 0 bases at V and 1 base at J, with 11 bases in the middle. The CDR3 nucleotides read TGTGCCAGCAGCGTAGAGGCTAGCCGATCCTACGAGCAGTACTTC. Translation gives CASSVEASRSYEQYF.

The rearrangement joins TRBV10-1 to TRBJ1-4, with 9 bases that match TRBD1. This CDR3 has 16 amino acids. Unmatched junction bases numbered 9, after V lost 5 bases and J lost 5 bases. CDR1 is WNHNN, CDR2 SYGVQD, per germline (reference sequence). The CDR3 loop is CASSTGQGPLNEKLFF. The CDR3 DNA is TGCGCCAGCAGTACGGGACAGGGACCGCTCAATGAAAAACTGTTTTTT.

The chain is built from TRBV10-1 and TRBJ1-1, with 7 positions matching TRBD1. Germline CDR1 reads WNHNN; CDR2 reads SYGVQD (reference sequence). This CDR3 has 15 residues. Unmatched junction bases numbered 8, after V lost 2 bases and J lost 5 bases. The CDR3 DNA reads as TGCGCCAGCAGTGAGGATGACAGGGTTGGTACTGAAGCTTTCTTT. This translates into CASSEDDRVGTEAFF.

This chain connects TRBV25-1 to TRBJ1-1, with a tentative D call TRBD1 (6 bases). Germline V CDR1 and CDR2: MGHDK, SYGVNS. V was clipped by 7 bases and J by 1 base, with 22 bases between them. The CDR3 runs to 17 residues. CDR3 protein: CASKGRGVFTSNTEAFF. The DNA for the CDR3 is TGTGCCAGCAAAGGCAGGGGCGTTTTTACATCGAACACTGAAGCTTTCTTT.

This chain joins TRBV7-9 and TRBJ2-1, with a weak D call TRBD2 (5 bases). With 4 bases removed from V and 6 bases from J, the gap between germline ends came to 16 bases. Germline V gives CDR1 SEHNR, CDR2 FQNEAQ (reference sequence). This CDR3 spans 15 amino acids. The CDR3 DNA sequence: TGTGCCAGCAGCTCCGGCCCGAGCGGCTCCAATGAGCAGTTCTTC. This sequence encodes CASSSGPSGSNEQFF.

This chain joins TRBV28 and TRBJ1-2; D is perhaps TRBD1 (5 bases). The V end was cut by 1 base, the J end by 8 bases, with 20 bases between. Germline loops: CDR1 MDHEN, CDR2 SYDVKM. The CDR3 is 16 amino acids. Here the CDR3 DNA reads TGTGCCAGCAGTTTATTTCCCCGTGCTGGGGCGAACGGCTACACCTTC. It encodes CASSLFPRAGANGYTF.